A single sample gave rise to the 27 T cell receptor beta chains below, sequenced in a study of glioma-infiltrating T cells after dendritic cell vaccination. Using immunoSEQ multiplex PCR, the repertoire was profiled, and TCRdb retains in-frame clones only, with some absent. The sample carries fewer than 85,000 clones, 80% to 90% recorded once. Documented time point: after dendritic cell vaccination, including at tumor progression/relapse. The material sequenced was blood, taken after dendritic cell vaccination. The receptors were gathered from a human donor with glioblastoma.

In this sample, this clone turned up a few times. The gene calls are TRBV11-1 and TRBJ2-3, with 9 bases lining up with TRBD1. The CDR3 sequence is 15 residues long. V gave up 3 bases and J gave up 1 base; unmatched junction bases: 2. Germline assignment: CDR1 SGHAT and CDR2 FQDESV (reference sequence). The CDR3 protein is CASSLDRGRTDTQYF. The CDR3 DNA is TGTGCCAGCAGCTTGGACAGGGGACGCACAGATACGCAGTATTTT.

The chain employs TRBV28 and TRBJ2-1; no clear D gene. V lost 5 bases and J lost 3, with 14 bases in between. The germline V gene encodes CDR1 MDHEN and CDR2 SYDVKM. The CDR3 contains 15 residues. The CDR3 DNA reads as TGTGCCAGCAGTCCCCCTTCCGTGTTCTACAATGAGCAGTTCTTC. Translation gives CASSPPSVFYNEQFF.

The gene calls are TRBV5-4 and TRBJ1-1, with D unresolved. Between the trimmed V and J ends, which lost 0 bases and 9 bases, there was a span of 21 bases. Looked up from germline, CDR1 is SGHNT and CDR2 is YYREEE (reference sequence). This CDR3 comprises 16 residues. In nucleotides, the CDR3 is TGTGCCAGCAGCTTGGAAATCCGGGCCCGCGGGCGTAAAGCTTTCTTT. This encodes CASSLEIRARGRKAFF.

The chain recombines TRBV2 with TRBJ2-7; TRBD2 is a possible D gene (5 bases). CDR3 size: 15 residues. The germline V gene encodes CDR1 SNHLY and CDR2 FYNNEI. Trimming pared 6 bases from V and 1 base from J, leaving 16 bases between. DNA of the CDR3: TGTGCCAGCAGCCAGAACCGGGAACCTTCCTACGAGCAGTACTTC. It yields the protein CASSQNREPSYEQYF.

The chain carries TRBV5-6 and TRBJ1-3, with D maybe TRBD1 (5 bases). The V and J ends lost 4 bases and 0 bases respectively, with 11 bases between them. Germline V gene lookup returns CDR1 SGHDT and CDR2 YYEEEE. The CDR3 runs 15 residues. CDR3 sequence (DNA): TGTGCCAGCAGCAAAACAGGCCCCTCTGGAAACACCATATATTTT. This translates into CASSKTGPSGNTIYF.

The V gene is TRBV5-1, the J gene TRBJ2-6, with D perhaps matching TRBD2 (5 bases). Trimming took off 4 bases at V and 2 bases at J, with 10 bases between the two ends. The germline gives CDR1 SGHRS, CDR2 YFSETQ. The CDR3 totals 15 residues. CDR3 in DNA: TGCGCCAGCAGCCAACAGAGGGCTGGGGCCAACGTCCTGACTTTC. It yields the protein CASSQQRAGANVLTF.

The chain couples TRBV9 to TRBJ1-5; TRBD1 is a possible D gene (5 bases). Germline V gene data show CDR1 as SGDLS and CDR2 as YYNGEE. The CDR3 covers 15 residues. Trimming removed 2 bases from V and 1 base from J, with 10 bases in between. CDR3 region: CASSVAGWSNQPQHF. For the CDR3, the DNA is TGTGCCAGCAGCGTGGCAGGGTGGAGCAATCAGCCCCAGCATTTT.

The chain couples TRBV5-5 to TRBJ2-7; possibly TRBD1 for D (5 bases). Trimming removed 4 bases from V and 6 bases from J, with 11 bases in between. This CDR3 is built from 12 residues. Per the germline V gene, CDR1 is SGHKS and CDR2 is YYEKEE (reference sequence). This chain's CDR3 is CASSVHQGEQYF. DNA of the CDR3: TGTGCCAGCAGCGTTCACCAGGGCGAGCAGTACTTC. The full variable domain, in which reference TRBV5-5 and TRBJ2-7 provide the parts outside the CDR3, is DAGVTQSPTHLIKTRGQQVTLRCSPISGHKSVSWYQQVLGQGPQFIFQYYEKEERGRGNFPDRFSARQFPNYSSELNVNALLLGDSALYLCASSVHQGEQYFGPGTRLTVT.

This clone showed up just a few times. The sample contains more than one DNA sequence encoding this CDR3. The chain couples TRBV5-6 to TRBJ1-2, with 7 bases fitting TRBD1. This CDR3 has 16 amino acids. Germline V gene sequence: CDR1 SGHDT, CDR2 YYEEEE. The junction had 8 bases not matched to a gene; V was cut back by 3 bases and J by 0 bases. CDR3 in amino acids: CASSSGGGGTNYGYTF. The CDR3, as DNA: TGTGCCAGCAGCTCAGGGGGTGGCGGTACTAACTATGGCTACACCTTC. Combining the CDR3 with reference TRBV5-6 and TRBJ1-2 gives the whole variable domain DAGVTQSPTHLIKTRGQQVTLRCSPKSGHDTVSWYQQALGQGPQFIFQYYEEEERQRGNFPDRFSGHQFPNYSSELNVNALLLGDSALYLCASSSGGGGTNYGYTFGSGTRLTVV.

This chain joins TRBV11-3 and TRBJ2-1; D gene ambiguous. CDR1 SGHNT and CDR2 YENEEA come from the germline V gene. This CDR3 comprises 15 residues. With 3 bases removed from V and 6 bases from J, the gap between germline ends came to 15 bases. The CDR3 sequence is CASSLATIGSNEQFF. Written as DNA, the CDR3 is TGTGCCAGCAGCTTGGCAACTATTGGCAGCAATGAGCAGTTCTTC.

The chain uses TRBV5-8 and TRBJ2-5; 8 bases fit TRBD2. Germline trimming cut 5 bases from V and 2 bases from J; bases unmatched to any gene: 11. This CDR3 contains 16 residues. Germline CDR1 SGHTS, CDR2 YDEGEE. CDR3 in amino acids: CASSLRAGALQETQYF. The CDR3 region has the DNA TGTGCCAGCAGTCTTAGAGCGGGAGCGCTACAAGAGACCCAGTACTTC.

Only one count was recorded for this clone. The chain links TRBV7-2 to TRBJ2-7; TRBD1 matches at 8 bases. Germline V gene lookup returns CDR1 SGHTA and CDR2 FQGNSA. The CDR3 spans 15 residues. With 5 bases clipped from V and 1 base from J, the junction kept 7 bases outside the gene matches. The DNA for the CDR3 is TGTGCCAGCAGCAAAGGGACAGGCCTATCCTACGAGCAGTACTTC. Translating it yields CASSKGTGLSYEQYF.

The J gene is TRBJ1-2, the V gene TRBV6-5; unclear D gene. The CDR3 is 13 amino acids. Trimming stripped 3 bases from V and 3 bases from J, with 8 bases between. The germline gives CDR1 MNHEY, CDR2 SVGAGI. CDR3 bases: TGTGCCAGCAGTTATCTTCTTGACTATGGCTACACCTTC. Encoded protein: CASSYLLDYGYTF.

This rearrangement joins TRBV15 to TRBJ1-2; weak D call: TRBD1 (6 bases). The CDR3 runs 16 residues. The germline CDR1 and CDR2 sequences are LNHNV and YYDKDF (reference sequence). V gave up 0 bases and J gave up 7 bases, with 18 bases separating them. CDR3 DNA sequence: TGTGCCACCAGCAGAGACCCAAGGGGGGGGTGGGGTGGCTACACCTTC. Protein product: CATSRDPRGGWGGYTF.

This clone was detected only a few times. J is TRBJ1-3 and V is TRBV10-2; D possibly corresponds to TRBD1 (6 bases). V shed 6 bases and J shed 4 bases, with 7 bases lying between them. Germline V gene sequence: CDR1 WSHSY, CDR2 SAAADI. The length of the CDR3 is 12 residues. The CDR3 protein is CASRQGGNTIYF. Written as DNA, the CDR3 is TGCGCCAGCAGACAGGGAGGAAACACCATATATTTT.

The chain joins TRBV19 to TRBJ2-3; D might be TRBD1 (6 bases). CDR1 and CDR2 (germline): LNHDA, SQIVND (reference sequence). This CDR3 spans 13 amino acids. V gave up 10 bases and J gave up 2 bases, with 13 bases separating them. The CDR3 DNA follows: TGTGCCACTGGAAGGGGGATCACAGATACGCAGTATTTT. It translates to CATGRGITDTQYF. The whole variable domain, remainder taken from reference TRBV19 and TRBJ2-3, is DGGITQSPKYLFRKEGQNVTLSCEQNLNHDAMYWYRQDPGQGLRLIYYSQIVNDFQKGDIAEGYSVSREKKESFPLTVTSAQKNPTAFYLCATGRGITDTQYFGPGTRLTVL.

The sample holds a few counts of this clone. CDR3 nucleotide sequence: TGCGCCAGCAGCCAAGGACTAGCGGGAAGAAATGAGCAGTTCTTC. Amino acid sequence: CASSQGLAGRNEQFF. This rearrangement joins TRBV4-1 to TRBJ2-1; 11 bases line up with TRBD2. The CDR3 has 15 amino acids. Looked up from germline, CDR1 is MGHRA and CDR2 is YSYEKL. The J segment lost 7 bases and the V segment lost 1 base, leaving 3 bases of the junction unmatched.

J is TRBJ2-7 and V is TRBV6-5; 8 nucleotides align to TRBD1. Germline V gene sequence: CDR1 MNHEY, CDR2 SVGAGI. V shed 4 bases and J 0 bases; nucleotides not matched to a gene: 5. The CDR3 runs to 15 residues. DNA of the CDR3: TGTGCCAGCAGTTCCGGGACAGGAGTCTCCTACGAGCAGTACTTC. Residues: CASSSGTGVSYEQYF.

Regarding this clone: One junction end does not reproduce the germline sequence, and a read error may be involved. J is TRBJ2-2 and V is TRBV7-7; a weak D match, TRBD2 (5 bases). The CDR3 has 15 residues. Germline CDR1 and CDR2: SSHAT and FNYEAQ (reference sequence). The CDR3 loop reads CASSPLSGNTGELFF. CDR3 bases: TGTGCTAGCAGCCCCCTAAGCGGGAACACCGGGGAGCTGTTTTTT.

As concerns this clone: The same CDR3 arises from other DNA sequences in this sample as well. J is TRBJ2-7 and V is TRBV13; TRBD1 matches 7 bases. This CDR3 comprises 14 residues. CDR1 PRHDT and CDR2 FYEKMQ come from the germline V gene (reference sequence). V lost 2 bases to trimming and J lost 5 bases; unmatched junction nucleotides: 6. The CDR3: CASSLSRGFHEQYF. CDR3 DNA sequence: TGTGCCAGCAGCTTAAGCAGGGGGTTTCACGAGCAGTACTTC.

The J gene is TRBJ1-2, the V gene TRBV6-6; D gene unclear. The CDR3 runs 11 residues. The V gene lost 4 bases and the J gene lost 6 bases, with 6 bases spanning the gap. Germline assignment: CDR1 MNHNY and CDR2 SVGAGI (reference sequence). CDR3 bases: TGTGCCAGCAGTTTCGTAAATGGCTACACCTTC. Translation: CASSFVNGYTF.

V usage is TRBV15 and J usage is TRBJ2-5; 12 bases are shared with TRBD1. V dropped 5 bases and J dropped 7; count of bases not matched to a gene: 8. Germline values: CDR1 LNHNV, CDR2 YYDKDF (reference sequence). This CDR3 region has 15 residues. As DNA, the CDR3 is TGTGCCACCAGCCGGGACAGGGGGCAACAATTGACCCAGTACTTC. This translates into CATSRDRGQQLTQYF.

This clone was counted only a few times. The chain combines TRBV10-3 with TRBJ1-4, with 9 bases fitting TRBD1. CDR3 length: 13 amino acids. Unmatched junction bases numbered 7, after V lost 9 bases and J lost 8 bases. CDR1 is ENHRY, CDR2 SYGVKD, per germline. The CDR3 DNA reads TGTGCCATTAGGGGACAGGGTACCGAAAAACTGTTTTTT. Translation gives CAIRGQGTEKLFF.

The gene calls are TRBV19 and TRBJ2-6; possible D gene TRBD2, 5 bases. The CDR3 length is 16 residues. Germline CDR1 reads LNHDA; CDR2 reads SQIVND (reference sequence). V lost 2 bases and J 0 bases, leaving 8 bases between the germline ends. In nucleotides, the CDR3 is TGTGCCAGTAGTATACGGGGTCCCTCTGGGGCCAACGTCCTGACTTTC. Translation gives CASSIRGPSGANVLTF.

The rearrangement links TRBV28 to TRBJ1-3; 7 bases align to TRBD1. CDR1 is MDHEN, CDR2 SYDVKM, per germline. With V trimmed by 1 base and J by 1 base, 4 bases remained unmatched. The CDR3 extends over 16 amino acids. For the CDR3, the DNA is TGTGCCAGCAGTTTATTCCAGGGACAGTCTGGAAACACCATATATTTT. Its protein is CASSLFQGQSGNTIYF.

This rearrangement joins TRBV30 to TRBJ2-7; no reliable D call. Germline V gene data show CDR1 as GTSNPN and CDR2 as SVGIG (reference sequence). Trimming pared 0 bases from V and 6 bases from J, leaving 6 bases between. This CDR3 contains 11 residues. CDR3 amino acids: CAWSVLLEQYF. Written as DNA, the CDR3 is TGTGCCTGGAGTGTACTCCTCGAGCAGTACTTC.

The chain recombines TRBV5-6 with TRBJ1-2; TRBD1 matches 7 bases. The CDR3 length is 13 residues. Germline V lookup: CDR1 SGHDT, CDR2 YYEEEE. After removal of 4 bases from V and 7 bases from J, the junction contained 7 bases not matched to a gene. As DNA, the CDR3 is TGTGCCAGCAGCGCAACAGGGGTCGGTGGCTACACCTTC. Translated, it gives CASSATGVGGYTF.